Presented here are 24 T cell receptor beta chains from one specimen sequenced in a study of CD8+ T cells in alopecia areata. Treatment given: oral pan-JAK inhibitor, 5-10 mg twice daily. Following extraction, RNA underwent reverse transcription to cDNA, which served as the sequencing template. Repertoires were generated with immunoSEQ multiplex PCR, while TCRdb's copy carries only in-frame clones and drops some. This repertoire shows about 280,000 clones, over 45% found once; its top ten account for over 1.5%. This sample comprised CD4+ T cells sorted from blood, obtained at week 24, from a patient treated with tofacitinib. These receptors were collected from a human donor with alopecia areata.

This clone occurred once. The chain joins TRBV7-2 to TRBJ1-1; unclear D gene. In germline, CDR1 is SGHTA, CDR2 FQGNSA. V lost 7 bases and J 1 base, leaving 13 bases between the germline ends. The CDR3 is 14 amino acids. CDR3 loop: CASTFRRENTEAFF. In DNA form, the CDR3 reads TGTGCCAGCACCTTTAGGCGAGAGAACACTGAAGCTTTCTTT.

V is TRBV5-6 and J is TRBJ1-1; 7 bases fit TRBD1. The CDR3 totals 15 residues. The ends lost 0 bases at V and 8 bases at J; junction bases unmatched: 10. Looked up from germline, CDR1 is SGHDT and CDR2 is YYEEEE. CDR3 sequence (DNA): TGTGCCAGCAGCTTGGTGGAGGGGGCGCATGGAGAAGCTTTCTTT. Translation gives CASSLVEGAHGEAFF.

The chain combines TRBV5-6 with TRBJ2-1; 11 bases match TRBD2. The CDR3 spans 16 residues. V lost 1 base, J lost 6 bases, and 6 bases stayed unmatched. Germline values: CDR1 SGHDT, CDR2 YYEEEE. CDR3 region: CASSLLTSGGSNEQFF. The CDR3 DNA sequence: TGTGCCAGCAGCTTGCTTACTAGCGGGGGCTCCAATGAGCAGTTCTTC.

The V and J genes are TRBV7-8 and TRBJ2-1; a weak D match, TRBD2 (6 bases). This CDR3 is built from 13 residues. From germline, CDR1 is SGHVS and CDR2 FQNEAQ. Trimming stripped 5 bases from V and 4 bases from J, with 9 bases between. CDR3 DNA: TGTGCCAGCAGCCCGGGGGTTTACAATGAGCAGTTCTTC. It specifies CASSPGVYNEQFF.

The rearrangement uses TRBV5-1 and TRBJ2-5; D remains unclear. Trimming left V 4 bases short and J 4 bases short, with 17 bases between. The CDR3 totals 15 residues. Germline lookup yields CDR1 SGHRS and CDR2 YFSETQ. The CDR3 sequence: CASSPETLSGETQYF. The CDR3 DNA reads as TGCGCCAGCAGCCCGGAGACCCTATCGGGAGAGACCCAGTACTTC.

The CDR3 DNA reads as TGTGCCATCAGAGCAGGACAGGGCATCAATGAGCAGTTCTTC. It yields the protein CAIRAGQGINEQFF. The J gene is TRBJ2-1, the V gene TRBV10-3; 8 bases match TRBD1. J was trimmed by 6 bases and V by 6 bases; bases with no gene match: 7. This CDR3 has 14 amino acids. Germline loops: CDR1 ENHRY, CDR2 SYGVKD.

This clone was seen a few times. For the CDR3, the DNA is TGCGCCAGCAGCCAAGAAGGGGGGGAAGGAGAGACCCAGTACTTC. It translates to CASSQEGGEGETQYF. The chain carries TRBV4-3 and TRBJ2-5; D is perhaps TRBD2 (7 bases). Germline V gene data show CDR1 as LGHNA and CDR2 as YSLEER. The CDR3 has 15 residues. Deletions cut 0 bases from V and 4 bases from J, with 12 bases between.

The CDR3 loop reads CASSVRDRSHTQYF. The CDR3 coding sequence is TGTGCCAGCAGCGTAAGGGACAGGTCACATACGCAGTATTTT. The V call is TRBV9, the J call TRBJ2-3; 8 bases map to TRBD1. This CDR3 contains 14 residues. J was trimmed by 7 bases and V by 1 base; bases with no gene match: 5. Germline CDR1 reads SGDLS; CDR2 reads YYNGEE.

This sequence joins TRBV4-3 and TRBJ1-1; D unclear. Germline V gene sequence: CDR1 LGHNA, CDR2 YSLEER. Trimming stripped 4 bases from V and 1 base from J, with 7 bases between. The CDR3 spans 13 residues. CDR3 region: CASSRTENTEAFF. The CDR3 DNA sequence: TGCGCCAGCAGCCGGACGGAGAACACTGAAGCTTTCTTT.

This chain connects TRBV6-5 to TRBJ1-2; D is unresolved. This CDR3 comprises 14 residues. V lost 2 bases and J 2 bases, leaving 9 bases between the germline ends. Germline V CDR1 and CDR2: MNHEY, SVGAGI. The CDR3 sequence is CASSYRTVNYGYTF. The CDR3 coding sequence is TGTGCCAGCAGTTACCGGACGGTAAACTATGGCTACACCTTC.

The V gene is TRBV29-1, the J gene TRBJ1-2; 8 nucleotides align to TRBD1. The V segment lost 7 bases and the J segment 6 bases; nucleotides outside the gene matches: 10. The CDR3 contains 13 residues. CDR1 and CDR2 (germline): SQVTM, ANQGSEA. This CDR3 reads CSASTGDGNGYTF. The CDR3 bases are TGCAGCGCCTCGACAGGGGATGGGAATGGCTACACCTTC.

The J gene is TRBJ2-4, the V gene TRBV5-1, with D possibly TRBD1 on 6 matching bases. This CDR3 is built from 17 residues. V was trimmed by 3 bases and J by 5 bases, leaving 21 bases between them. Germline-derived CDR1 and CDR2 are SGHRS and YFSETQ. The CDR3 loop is CASSWGPGVGRENIQYF. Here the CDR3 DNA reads TGCGCCAGCAGCTGGGGCCCAGGGGTCGGAAGGGAAAACATTCAGTACTTC.

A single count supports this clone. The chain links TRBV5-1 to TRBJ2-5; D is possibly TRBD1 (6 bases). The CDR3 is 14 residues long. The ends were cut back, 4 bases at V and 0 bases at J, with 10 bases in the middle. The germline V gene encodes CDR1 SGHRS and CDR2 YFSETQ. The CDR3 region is CASSAQGYQETQYF. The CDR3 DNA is TGCGCCAGCAGCGCACAGGGCTACCAAGAGACCCAGTACTTC.

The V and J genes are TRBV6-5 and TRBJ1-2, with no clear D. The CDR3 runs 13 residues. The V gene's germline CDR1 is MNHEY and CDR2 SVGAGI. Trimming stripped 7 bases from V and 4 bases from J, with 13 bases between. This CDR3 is CASTRGGAYGYTF. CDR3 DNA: TGTGCCAGCACCCGAGGAGGAGCCTATGGCTACACCTTC.

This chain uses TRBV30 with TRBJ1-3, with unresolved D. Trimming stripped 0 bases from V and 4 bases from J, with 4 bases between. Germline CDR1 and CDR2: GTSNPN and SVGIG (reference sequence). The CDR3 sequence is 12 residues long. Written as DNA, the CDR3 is TGTGCCTGGAGTGTACTAGGAAACACCATATATTTT. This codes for CAWSVLGNTIYF.

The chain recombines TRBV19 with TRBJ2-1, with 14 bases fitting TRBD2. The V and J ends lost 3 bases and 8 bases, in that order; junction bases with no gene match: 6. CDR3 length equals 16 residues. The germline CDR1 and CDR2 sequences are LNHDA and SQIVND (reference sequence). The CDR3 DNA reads TGTGCCAGTAGTATTCGACTAGCGGGGGGGCAGGATGAGCAGTTCTTC. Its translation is CASSIRLAGGQDEQFF.

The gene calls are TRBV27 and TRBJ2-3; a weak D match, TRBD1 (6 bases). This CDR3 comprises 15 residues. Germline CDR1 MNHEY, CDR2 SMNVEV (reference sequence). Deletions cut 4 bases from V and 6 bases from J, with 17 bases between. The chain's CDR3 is CASSSFGGPKDTQYF. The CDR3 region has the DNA TGTGCCAGCAGTTCCTTTGGGGGCCCTAAGGATACGCAGTATTTT.

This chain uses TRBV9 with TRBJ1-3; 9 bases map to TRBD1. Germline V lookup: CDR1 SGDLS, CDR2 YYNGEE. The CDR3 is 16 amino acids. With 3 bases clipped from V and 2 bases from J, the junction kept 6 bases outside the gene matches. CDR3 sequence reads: CASSEGQGKTGNTIYF. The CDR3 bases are TGTGCCAGCAGCGAGGGACAGGGAAAAACTGGAAACACCATATATTTT.

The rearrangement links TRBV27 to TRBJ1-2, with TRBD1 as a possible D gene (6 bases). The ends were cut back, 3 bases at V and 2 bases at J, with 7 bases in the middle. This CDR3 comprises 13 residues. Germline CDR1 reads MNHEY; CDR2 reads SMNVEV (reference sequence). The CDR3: CASSFRGNYGYTF. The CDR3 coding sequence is TGTGCCAGCAGTTTCAGGGGAAACTATGGCTACACCTTC.

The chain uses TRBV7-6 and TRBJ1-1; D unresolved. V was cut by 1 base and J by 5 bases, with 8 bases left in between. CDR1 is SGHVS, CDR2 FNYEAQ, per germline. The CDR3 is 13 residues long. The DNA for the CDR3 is TGTGCCAGCAGCTTAGACGTCGGGACTGAAGCTTTCTTT. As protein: CASSLDVGTEAFF.

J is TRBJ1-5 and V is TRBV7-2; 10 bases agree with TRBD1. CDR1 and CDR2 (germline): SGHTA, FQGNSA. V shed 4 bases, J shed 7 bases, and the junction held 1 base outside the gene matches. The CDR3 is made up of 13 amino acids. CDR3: CASSSDRGQPQHF. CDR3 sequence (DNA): TGTGCCAGCAGCTCGGACAGGGGGCAGCCCCAGCATTTT. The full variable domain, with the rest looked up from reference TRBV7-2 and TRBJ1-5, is GAGVSQSPSNKVTEKGKDVELRCDPISGHTALYWYRQSLGQGLEFLIYFQGNSAPDKSGLPSDRFSAERTGGSVSTLTIQRTQQEDSAVYLCASSSDRGQPQHFGDGTRLSIL.

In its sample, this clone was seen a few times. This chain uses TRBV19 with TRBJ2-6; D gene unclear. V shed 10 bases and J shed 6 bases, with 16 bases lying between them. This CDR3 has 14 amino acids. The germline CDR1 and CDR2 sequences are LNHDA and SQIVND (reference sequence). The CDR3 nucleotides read TGTGCCACCAAGTGGGGTTGGCAGGCCAACGTCCTGACTTTC. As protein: CATKWGWQANVLTF.

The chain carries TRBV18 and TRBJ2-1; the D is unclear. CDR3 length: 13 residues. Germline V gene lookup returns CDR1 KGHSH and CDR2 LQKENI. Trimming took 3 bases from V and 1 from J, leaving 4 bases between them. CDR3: CASSPPSYNEQFF. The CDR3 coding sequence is TGTGCCAGCTCACCGCCATCCTACAATGAGCAGTTCTTC.

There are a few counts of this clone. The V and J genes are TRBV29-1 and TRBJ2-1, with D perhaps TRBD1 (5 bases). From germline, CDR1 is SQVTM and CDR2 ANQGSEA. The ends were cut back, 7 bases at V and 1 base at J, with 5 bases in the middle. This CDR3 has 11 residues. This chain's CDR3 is CSAGSYNEQFF. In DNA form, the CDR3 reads TGCAGCGCAGGGTCCTACAATGAGCAGTTCTTC.